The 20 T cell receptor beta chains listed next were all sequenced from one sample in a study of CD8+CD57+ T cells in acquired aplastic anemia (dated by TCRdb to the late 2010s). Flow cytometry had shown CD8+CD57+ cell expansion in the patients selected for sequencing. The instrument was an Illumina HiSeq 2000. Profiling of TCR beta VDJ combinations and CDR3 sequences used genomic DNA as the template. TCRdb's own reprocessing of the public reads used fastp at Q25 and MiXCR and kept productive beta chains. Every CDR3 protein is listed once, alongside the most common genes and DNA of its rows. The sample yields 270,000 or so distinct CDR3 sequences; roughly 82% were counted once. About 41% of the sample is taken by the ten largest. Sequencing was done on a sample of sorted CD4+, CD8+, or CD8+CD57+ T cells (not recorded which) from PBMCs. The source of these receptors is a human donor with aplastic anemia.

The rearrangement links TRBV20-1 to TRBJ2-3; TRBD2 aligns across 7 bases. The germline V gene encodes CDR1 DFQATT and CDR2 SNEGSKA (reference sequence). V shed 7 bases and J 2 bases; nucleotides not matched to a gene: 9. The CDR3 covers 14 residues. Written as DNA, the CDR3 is TGCAGTGAAAGCACGGGGGACTACACAGATACGCAGTATTTT. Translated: CSESTGDYTDTQYF.

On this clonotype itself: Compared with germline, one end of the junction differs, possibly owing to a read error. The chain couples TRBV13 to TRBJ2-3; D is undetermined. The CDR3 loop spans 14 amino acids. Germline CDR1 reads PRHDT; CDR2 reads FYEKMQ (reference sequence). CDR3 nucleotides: TGTGCCAGCAGCCTAGGCAGCGACACCGAGCAGCAGTATTTT. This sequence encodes CASSLGSDTEQQYF.

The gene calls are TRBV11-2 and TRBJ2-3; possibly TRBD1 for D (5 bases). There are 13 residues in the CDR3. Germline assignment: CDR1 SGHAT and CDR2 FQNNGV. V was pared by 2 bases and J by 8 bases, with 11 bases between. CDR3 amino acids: CASSLQGSCTQYF. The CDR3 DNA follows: TGTGCCAGCAGCTTACAGGGTTCGTGTACGCAGTATTTT. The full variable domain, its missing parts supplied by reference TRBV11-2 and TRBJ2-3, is EAGVAQSPRYKIIEKRQSVAFWCNPISGHATLYWYQQILGQGPKLLIQFQNNGVVDDSQLPKDRFSAERLKGVDSTLKIQPAKLEDSAVYLCASSLQGSCTQYFGPGTRLTVL.

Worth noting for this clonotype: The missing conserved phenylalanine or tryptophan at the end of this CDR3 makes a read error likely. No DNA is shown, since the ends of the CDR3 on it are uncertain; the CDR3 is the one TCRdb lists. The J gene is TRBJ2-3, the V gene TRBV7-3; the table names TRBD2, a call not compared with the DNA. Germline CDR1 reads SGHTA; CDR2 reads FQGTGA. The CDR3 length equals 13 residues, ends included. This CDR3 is CASGLTGRGYYNE.

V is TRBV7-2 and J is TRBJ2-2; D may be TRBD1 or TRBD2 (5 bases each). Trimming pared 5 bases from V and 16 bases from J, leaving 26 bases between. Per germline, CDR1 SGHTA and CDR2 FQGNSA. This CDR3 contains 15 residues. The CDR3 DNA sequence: TGTGCCAGCAGCCTAGGGGACGAGTACTGTACAATGAGGTTTTTT. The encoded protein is CASSLGDEYCTMRFF. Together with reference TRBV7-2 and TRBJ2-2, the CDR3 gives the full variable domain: GAGVSQSPSNKVTEKGKDVELRCDPISGHTALYWYRQSLGQGLEFLIYFQGNSAPDKSGLPSDRFSAERTGGSVSTLTIQRTQQEDSAVYLCASSLGDEYCTMRFFGEGSRLTVL.

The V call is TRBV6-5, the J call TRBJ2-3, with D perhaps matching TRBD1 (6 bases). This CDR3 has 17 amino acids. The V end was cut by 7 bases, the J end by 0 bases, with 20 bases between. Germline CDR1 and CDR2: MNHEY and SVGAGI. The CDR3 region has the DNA TGTGCCAGCACCGGTGGACAGCCACCGACTAGCACAGATACGCAGTATTTT. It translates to CASTGGQPPTSTDTQYF.

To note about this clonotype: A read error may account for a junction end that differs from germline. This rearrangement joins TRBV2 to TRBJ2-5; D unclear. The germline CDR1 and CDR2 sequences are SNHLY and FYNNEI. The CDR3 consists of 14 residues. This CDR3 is CASSEGNKQQPQHF. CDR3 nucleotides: TGTGCCAGCAGTGAAGGCAACAAGCAACAGCCCCAGCACTTC.

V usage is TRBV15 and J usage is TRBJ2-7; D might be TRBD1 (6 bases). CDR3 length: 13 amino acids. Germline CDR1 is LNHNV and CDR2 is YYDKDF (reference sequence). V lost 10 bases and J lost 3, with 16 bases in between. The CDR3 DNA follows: TGTGCCATGGGACACCCAGGGATCTACGAGCAGTACTTC. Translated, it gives CAMGHPGIYEQYF.

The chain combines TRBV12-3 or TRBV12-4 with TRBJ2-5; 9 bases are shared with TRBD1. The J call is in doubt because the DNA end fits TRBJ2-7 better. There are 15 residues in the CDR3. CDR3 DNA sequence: TGTGCCAGCAGTTTGGGGACAGGGCTCTCCTACGAGCAGTACTTC. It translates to CASSLGTGLSYEQYF.

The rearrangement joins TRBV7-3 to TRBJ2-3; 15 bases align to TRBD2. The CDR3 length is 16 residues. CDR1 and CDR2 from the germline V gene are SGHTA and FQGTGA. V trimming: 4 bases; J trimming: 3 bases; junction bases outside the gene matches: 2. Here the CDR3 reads CASSSGLAGGTDTQYF. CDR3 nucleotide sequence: TGTGCCAGCAGCTCCGGACTAGCGGGGGGGACAGATACGCAGTATTTT.

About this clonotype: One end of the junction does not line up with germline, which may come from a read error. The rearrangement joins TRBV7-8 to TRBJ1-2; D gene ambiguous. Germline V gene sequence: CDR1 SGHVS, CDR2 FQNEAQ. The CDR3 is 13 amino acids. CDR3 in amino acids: CASSLTGRPDYPF. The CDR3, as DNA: TGTGCCAGCAGCTTAACCGGCCGTCCCGACTACCCCTTT. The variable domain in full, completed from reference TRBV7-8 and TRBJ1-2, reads GAGVSQSPRYKVAKRGQDVALRCDPISGHVSLFWYQQALGQGPEFLTYFQNEAQLDKSGLPSDRFFAERPEGSVSTLKIQRTQQEDSAVYLCASSLTGRPDYPFGSGTRLTVV.

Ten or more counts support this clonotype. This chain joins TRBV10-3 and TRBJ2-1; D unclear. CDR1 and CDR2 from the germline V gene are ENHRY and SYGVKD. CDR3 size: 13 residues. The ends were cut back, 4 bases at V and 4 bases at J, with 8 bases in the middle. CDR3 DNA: TGTGCCATCAGTGGGTCAGATTACAATGAGCAGTTCTTC. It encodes CAISGSDYNEQFF.

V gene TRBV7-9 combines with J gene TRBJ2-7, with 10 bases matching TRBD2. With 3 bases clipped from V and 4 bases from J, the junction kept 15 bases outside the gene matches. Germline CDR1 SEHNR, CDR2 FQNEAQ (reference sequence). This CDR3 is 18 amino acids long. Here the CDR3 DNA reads TGTGCCAGCAGCTTTCAAAGAAGCGGGGGGGGCGATGCGTACGAGCAGTACGTC. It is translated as CASSFQRSGGGDAYEQYV.

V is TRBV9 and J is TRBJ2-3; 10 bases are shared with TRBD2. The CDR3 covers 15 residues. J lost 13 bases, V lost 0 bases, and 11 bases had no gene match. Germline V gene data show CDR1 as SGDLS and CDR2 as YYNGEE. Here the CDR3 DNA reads TGTGCCAGCAGCGTAGGACTAGCGGGCCGCGCAGCTAAGTATTTT. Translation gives CASSVGLAGRAAKYF.

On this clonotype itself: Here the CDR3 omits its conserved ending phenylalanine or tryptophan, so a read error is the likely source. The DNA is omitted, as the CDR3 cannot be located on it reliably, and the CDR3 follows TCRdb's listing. The CDR3 loop is CASSLARGREAQY. The chain couples TRBV7-3 to TRBJ1-1. The length of the CDR3 is 13 amino acids, counting both ends. CDR1 and CDR2 from the germline V gene are SGHTA and FQGTGA.

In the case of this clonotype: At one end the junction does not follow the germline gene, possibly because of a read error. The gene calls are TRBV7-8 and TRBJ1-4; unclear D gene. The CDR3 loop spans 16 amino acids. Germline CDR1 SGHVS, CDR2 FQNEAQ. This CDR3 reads CASSLAERPETQKLFF. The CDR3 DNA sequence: TGCGCCAGCAGCTTAGCCGAACGCCCCGAGACTCAAAAACTGTTTTTT. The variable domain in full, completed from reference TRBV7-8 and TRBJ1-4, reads GAGVSQSPRYKVAKRGQDVALRCDPISGHVSLFWYQQALGQGPEFLTYFQNEAQLDKSGLPSDRFFAERPEGSVSTLKIQRTQQEDSAVYLCASSLAERPETQKLFFGSGTQLSVL.

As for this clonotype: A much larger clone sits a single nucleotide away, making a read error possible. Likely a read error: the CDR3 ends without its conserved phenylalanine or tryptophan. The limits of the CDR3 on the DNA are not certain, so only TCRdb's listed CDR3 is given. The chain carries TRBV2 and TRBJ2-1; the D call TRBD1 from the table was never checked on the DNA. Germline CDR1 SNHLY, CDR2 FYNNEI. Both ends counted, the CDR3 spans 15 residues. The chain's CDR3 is CASGDGGTDTQYLFP.

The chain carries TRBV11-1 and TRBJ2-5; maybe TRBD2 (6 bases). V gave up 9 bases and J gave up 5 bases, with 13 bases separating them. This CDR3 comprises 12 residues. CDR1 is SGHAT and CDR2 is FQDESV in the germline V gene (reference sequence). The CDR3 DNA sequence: TGTGCCAGACGCGGGGCTCAGGAGACCCAGTACTTC. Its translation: CARRGAQETQYF.

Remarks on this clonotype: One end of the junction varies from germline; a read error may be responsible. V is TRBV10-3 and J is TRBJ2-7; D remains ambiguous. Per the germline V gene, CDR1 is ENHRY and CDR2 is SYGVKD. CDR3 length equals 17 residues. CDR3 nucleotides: TGTGCCAGCAGTGAAGCTCCCGGCGCCACAGTCGGCTACGAGCAGTACTTC. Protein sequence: CASSEAPGATVGYEQYF.

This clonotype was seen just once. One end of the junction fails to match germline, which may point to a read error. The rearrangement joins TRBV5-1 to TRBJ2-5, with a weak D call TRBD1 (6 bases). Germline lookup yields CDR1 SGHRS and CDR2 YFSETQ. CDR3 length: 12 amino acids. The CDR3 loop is CAGQPLGDTQYF. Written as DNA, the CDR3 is TGTGCCGGACAGCCCCTTGGAGACACCCAGTACTTC.